Presented here are 17 T cell receptor beta chains from one specimen sequenced in a study of metastatic and nonmetastatic thyroid tumors. TCRdb recomputed clones from the PCR reads via MiXCR. The table records some 19,000 clones, less than 40% of them present only once. None of the patients had undergone any treatment ahead of thyroid surgery. What was sequenced was tumor tissue. These receptors came from a female donor with papillary thyroid cancer or a benign thyroid nodule (not recorded which). Some clones in this sample may be carry-over from other donors' samples.

This clone was picked up a small number of times. The chain recombines TRBV28 with TRBJ1-5; TRBD1 matches at 7 bases. This CDR3 is built from 17 residues. CDR1 MDHEN and CDR2 SYDVKM come from the germline V gene. V shed 5 bases and J 2 bases; nucleotides not matched to a gene: 12. In DNA, the CDR3 is TGTGCCAGCAGTCCCGGTGGAGGGGGCGCCGGCAATCAGCCCCAGCATTTT. This codes for CASSPGGGGAGNQPQHF.

V usage is TRBV28 and J usage is TRBJ2-1; 9 bases match TRBD2. The CDR3 covers 14 residues. J gave up 7 bases and V 3 bases, and 4 bases lay outside the gene matches. Germline V CDR1 and CDR2: MDHEN, SYDVKM. CDR3 DNA: TGTGCCAGCAGTTTTGAGCGGGAGGCGAATGAGCAGTTCTTC. Encoded protein: CASSFEREANEQFF.

By sample fraction, this clone is medium-sized. The genes are TRBV5-1 and TRBJ2-6; no definite D call. With 0 bases removed from V and 0 bases from J, the gap between germline ends came to 4 bases. CDR3 length equals 15 residues. The germline CDR1 and CDR2 sequences are SGHRS and YFSETQ. The CDR3 DNA follows: TGCGCCAGCAGCTTGGACGGCTCTGGGGCCAACGTCCTGACTTTC. Translated, it gives CASSLDGSGANVLTF.

The chain is built from TRBV19 and TRBJ1-1; D unclear. Deletions cut 1 base from V and 1 base from J, with 10 bases between. The CDR3 sequence is 15 residues long. Germline loops: CDR1 LNHDA, CDR2 SQIVND (reference sequence). The CDR3 nucleotides read TGTGCCAGTAGTATAGCCGGGCAGCAGAACACTGAAGCTTTCTTT. Its translation: CASSIAGQQNTEAFF.

A few counts support this clone. The chain links TRBV9 to TRBJ1-1; D perhaps matches TRBD1 (5 bases). The CDR3 sequence is 14 residues long. From germline, CDR1 is SGDLS and CDR2 YYNGEE. V was shortened by 2 bases and J by 0 bases, with 8 bases between the two germline ends. The DNA for the CDR3 is TGTGCCAGCAGCGTCTCGGACATGAACACTGAAGCTTTCTTT. It is translated as CASSVSDMNTEAFF. Together with reference TRBV9 and TRBJ1-1, the CDR3 gives the full variable domain: DSGVTQTPKHLITATGQRVTLRCSPRSGDLSVYWYQQSLDQGLQFLIQYYNGEERAKGNILERFSAQQFPDLHSELNLSSLELGDSALYFCASSVSDMNTEAFFGQGTRLTVV.

The gene calls are TRBV20-1 and TRBJ1-1, with D unclear. Trimming took off 6 bases at V and 0 bases at J, with 8 bases between the two ends. Germline CDR1 DFQATT, CDR2 SNEGSKA (reference sequence). The CDR3 has 12 amino acids. The CDR3 coding sequence is TGCAGTGCCCAAGGTATGAACACTGAAGCTTTCTTT. Protein product: CSAQGMNTEAFF.

This clone is medium-sized. The chain has TRBV5-1 and TRBJ2-2; 8 bases match TRBD2. Unmatched junction bases numbered 9, after V lost 4 bases and J lost 7 bases. This CDR3 has 15 amino acids. In germline, CDR1 is SGHRS, CDR2 YFSETQ. The CDR3 is CASSEPTGGVGELFF. In nucleotides, the CDR3 is TGCGCCAGCAGCGAGCCGACCGGGGGGGTCGGGGAGCTGTTTTTT.

V is TRBV20-1 and J is TRBJ1-1; TRBD1 aligns across 7 bases. V lost 3 bases, J lost 2 bases, and 9 bases stayed unmatched. Germline V CDR1 and CDR2: DFQATT, SNEGSKA (reference sequence). The CDR3 is 15 residues long. CDR3 DNA sequence: TGCAGTGCTAGCAACTCAGGGGGACCCAACACTGAAGCTTTCTTT. Translation gives CSASNSGGPNTEAFF.

In regard to this clone: The junction departs from germline at one end; a sequencing error may be responsible. The gene calls are TRBV28 and TRBJ1-2; D ambiguous. CDR3 size: 12 residues. Per germline, CDR1 MDHEN and CDR2 SYDVKM. The CDR3 sequence: CASSLRAATTAF. The DNA of the CDR3 is TGTGCCAGCAGTTTACGGGCGGCAACTACCGCCTTC.

This clone has just a few counts. The chain combines TRBV10-3 with TRBJ2-7, with D hard to call. Germline V gene sequence: CDR1 ENHRY, CDR2 SYGVKD. Trimming took 0 bases from V and 5 from J, leaving 11 bases between them. CDR3 length equals 14 residues. CDR3 loop: CAISESEEYHEQYF. In DNA, the CDR3 is TGTGCCATCAGTGAGTCAGAGGAGTACCACGAGCAGTACTTC.

The chain carries TRBV10-3 and TRBJ2-7, with 10 bases fitting TRBD2. The trim removed 3 bases at V and 4 bases at J, leaving 6 bases unmatched. Germline CDR1 is ENHRY and CDR2 is SYGVKD. The CDR3 loop spans 15 amino acids. The DNA of the CDR3 is TGTGCCATCAGTGACCCCGGACTAGCGGAATACGAGCAGTACTTC. As protein: CAISDPGLAEYEQYF.

The chain combines TRBV6-1 with TRBJ1-6; D perhaps matches TRBD1 (6 bases). V lost 7 bases, J lost 4 bases, and 14 bases lay in between. The germline V gene has CDR1 MNHNS and CDR2 SASEGT. The length of the CDR3 is 15 residues. Here the CDR3 DNA reads TGTGCCAGCATATACGGGACACTATATAATTCACCCCTCCACTTT. This encodes CASIYGTLYNSPLHF.

This clone has a count of ten or more. The chain employs TRBV5-6 and TRBJ2-1; 7 bases are a match to TRBD2. J gave up 7 bases and V 0 bases, and 7 bases lay outside the gene matches. Germline V gene data show CDR1 as SGHDT and CDR2 as YYEEEE. The CDR3 runs 15 residues. CDR3 in amino acids: CASSLGGRAENEQFF. In nucleotides, the CDR3 is TGTGCCAGCAGCTTGGGGGGGAGGGCCGAAAATGAGCAGTTCTTC.

As to this clone: Other DNA sequences in this specimen translate into the identical CDR3. The chain employs TRBV9 and TRBJ2-5; TRBD2 is a possible D gene (6 bases). CDR1 and CDR2 from the germline V gene are SGDLS and YYNGEE. The length of the CDR3 is 15 residues. V was cut by 0 bases and J by 2 bases, with 11 bases left in between. CDR3 loop: CASSVGAGNQETQYF. The CDR3 nucleotides read TGTGCCAGCAGCGTAGGGGCGGGGAATCAAGAGACCCAGTACTTC.

This clone was picked up a small number of times. The genes are TRBV2 and TRBJ1-5, with D possibly TRBD1 on 6 matching bases. V was shortened by 8 bases and J by 1 base, with 6 bases between the two germline ends. In germline, CDR1 is SNHLY, CDR2 FYNNEI. CDR3 size: 12 residues. The CDR3 DNA follows: TGTGCCAGCGGACAGAGCAATCAGCCCCAGCATTTT. It codes for CASGQSNQPQHF.

This clone ranks as medium-sized. This chain uses TRBV19 with TRBJ1-5, with unresolved D. Deletions cut 5 bases from V and 0 bases from J, with 11 bases between. Germline-derived CDR1 and CDR2 are LNHDA and SQIVND (reference sequence). The CDR3 is 15 amino acids. CDR3 DNA: TGTGCCAGTAGTTGGTCCGAGTATAGCAATCAGCCCCAGCATTTT. It translates to CASSWSEYSNQPQHF.

The CDR3 DNA is TGTGCCACCAGTGAAAGGGGAGAGACCCAGTACTTC. It yields the protein CATSERGETQYF. The genes are TRBV24-1 and TRBJ2-5; D might be TRBD1 (5 bases). The germline gives CDR1 KGHDR, CDR2 SFDVKD. This CDR3 has 12 amino acids. The V and J ends lost 4 bases and 4 bases respectively, with 6 bases between them.